One sample yielded the 27 T cell receptor beta chains listed below, sequenced in a study of blood T cell repertoires in COVID-19. Only in-frame clones appear in the TCRdb table, and some are missing; sequencing was by immunoSEQ multiplex PCR. In the table there are a few hundred thousand clones, about 90% of which are singletons. The source material was peripheral blood. The receptors originated from a person aged 18 to 29 with COVID-19, enrolled during active disease.

This clone turned up a few times. This sequence joins TRBV20-1 and TRBJ2-7; 7 bases line up with TRBD2. This CDR3 has 11 residues. CDR1 DFQATT and CDR2 SNEGSKA come from the germline V gene (reference sequence). V lost 1 base, J lost 6 bases, and 0 bases stayed unmatched. This CDR3 is CSARGGGEQYF. CDR3 DNA: TGCAGTGCTAGAGGCGGGGGCGAGCAGTACTTC.

The chain links TRBV6-5 to TRBJ2-7, with 7 bases fitting TRBD2. The CDR3 contains 15 residues. Germline V gene sequence: CDR1 MNHEY, CDR2 SVGAGI. With 1 base clipped from V and 0 bases from J, the junction kept 3 bases outside the gene matches. In DNA form, the CDR3 reads TGTGCCAGCAGTTACTGGCGCGGGAGCTCCTACGAGCAGTACTTC. Residues: CASSYWRGSSYEQYF.

The chain carries TRBV5-1 and TRBJ2-2; D may be TRBD1 (6 bases). The ends were cut back, 4 bases at V and 11 bases at J, with 21 bases in the middle. CDR3 length equals 15 residues. Germline loops: CDR1 SGHRS, CDR2 YFSETQ. The CDR3 region is CASSPRTAQTKELFF. The CDR3 bases are TGCGCCAGCAGCCCCAGGACAGCCCAGACGAAAGAGCTGTTTTTT.

The chain joins TRBV5-1 to TRBJ2-4; TRBD1 matches at 7 bases. Germline CDR1 and CDR2: SGHRS and YFSETQ. The junction had 7 bases not matched to a gene; V was cut back by 4 bases and J by 6 bases. The CDR3 has 14 residues. The chain's CDR3 is CASSLTGDINIQYF. The CDR3, as DNA: TGCGCCAGCAGCCTTACAGGGGATATAAACATTCAGTACTTC.

The chain joins TRBV7-9 to TRBJ2-1; D remains unclear. The germline V gene encodes CDR1 SEHNR and CDR2 FQNEAQ (reference sequence). The CDR3 length is 14 residues. Trimming removed 3 bases at V and 5 bases at J, with 11 bases between. In DNA form, the CDR3 reads TGTGCCAGCAGCTTCCGACTTGGTAACAATGAGCAGTTCTTC. Translating it yields CASSFRLGNNEQFF.

CDR3 sequence: CASSFRGMIEETQYF. CDR3 coding DNA: TGTGCCAGCAGTTTTCGGGGTATGATCGAGGAGACCCAGTACTTC. The genes are TRBV28 and TRBJ2-5; tentative D call: TRBD2 (5 bases). The ends were cut back, 3 bases at V and 5 bases at J, with 16 bases in the middle. Germline CDR1 MDHEN, CDR2 SYDVKM. The CDR3 covers 15 residues.

This chain uses TRBV2 with TRBJ1-6; D is undetermined. Germline V gives CDR1 SNHLY, CDR2 FYNNEI. V shed 7 bases and J shed 5 bases, with 9 bases lying between them. The CDR3 loop spans 13 amino acids. CDR3 in amino acids: CASIGYDNSPLHF. The CDR3 DNA follows: TGTGCCAGCATCGGTTACGATAATTCACCCCTCCACTTT.

The CDR3 region is CASSLRPEADGYTF. CDR3 in DNA: TGTGCCAGCAGCTTAAGGCCGGAGGCGGATGGCTACACCTTC. This chain uses TRBV7-2 with TRBJ1-2, with unresolved D. The germline V and J ends were trimmed by 2 bases and 6 bases, with 13 bases remaining between them. The V gene's germline CDR1 is SGHTA and CDR2 FQGNSA. The CDR3 consists of 14 residues.

V and J are TRBV11-2 and TRBJ2-7; 7 nucleotides match TRBD2. From germline, CDR1 is SGHAT and CDR2 FQNNGV. Losses at the gene ends were 7 bases for V and 7 bases for J; bases not matched to a gene: 13. The CDR3 has 14 amino acids. The DNA for the CDR3 is TGTGCCAGCAACCAAATCCGCGGGAGACTTGAGCAGTACTTC. This codes for CASNQIRGRLEQYF.

The CDR3 protein is CASKGQGAGTGELFF. CDR3 nucleotide sequence: TGTGCCAGTAAGGGGCAGGGGGCGGGTACCGGGGAGCTGTTTTTT. The chain couples TRBV19 to TRBJ2-2, with 8 bases identical to TRBD1. The CDR3 is 15 amino acids. Germline CDR1 and CDR2: LNHDA and SQIVND (reference sequence). V lost 7 bases and J lost 5; bases outside the gene matches: 9. Full variable domain (missing parts from reference TRBV19 and TRBJ2-2): DGGITQSPKYLFRKEGQNVTLSCEQNLNHDAMYWYRQDPGQGLRLIYYSQIVNDFQKGDIAEGYSVSREKKESFPLTVTSAQKNPTAFYLCASKGQGAGTGELFFGEGSRLTVL.

The CDR3 DNA is TGTGCCAGCAGCTTATACTCGAACACTGAAGCTTTCTTT. As protein: CASSLYSNTEAFF. The V and J genes are TRBV11-1 and TRBJ1-1; D remains unclear. V lost 2 bases and J lost 1, with 5 bases in between. Germline values: CDR1 SGHAT, CDR2 FQDESV (reference sequence). The CDR3 is made up of 13 amino acids.

The chain employs TRBV5-1 and TRBJ2-3; TRBD1 agrees at 12 bases. In germline, CDR1 is SGHRS, CDR2 YFSETQ. The CDR3 is 19 residues long. V shed 2 bases, J shed 0 bases, and the junction held 10 bases outside the gene matches. The DNA for the CDR3 is TGCGCCAGCAGCTTCTTCTCCTCCGGGACAGGGGGCAGCACAGATACGCAGTATTTT. Protein product: CASSFFSSGTGGSTDTQYF.

This clone was seen only once. The gene calls are TRBV19 and TRBJ1-4; 8 nucleotides align to TRBD1. The CDR3 length is 17 residues. Germline V gene sequence: CDR1 LNHDA, CDR2 SQIVND (reference sequence). The V gene end was trimmed by 1 base and the J gene end by 3 bases; junction bases not matched to a gene: 7. DNA for the CDR3: TGTGCCAGTAGTATAGGCCCCGGACAGGGCCCTAATGAAAAACTGTTTTTT. It specifies CASSIGPGQGPNEKLFF.

This rearrangement joins TRBV30 to TRBJ1-6; no firm D call. The CDR3 sequence is 17 residues long. Germline V CDR1 and CDR2: GTSNPN, SVGIG (reference sequence). V gave up 3 bases and J gave up 6 bases, with 21 bases separating them. The CDR3 here is CAWREARGPMTNSPLHF. The CDR3 DNA follows: TGTGCCTGGAGGGAGGCCCGAGGGCCGATGACTAATTCACCCCTCCACTTT.

The rearrangement links TRBV19 to TRBJ2-3; 9 bases align to TRBD2. Germline CDR1 reads LNHDA; CDR2 reads SQIVND (reference sequence). This CDR3 contains 15 residues. Trimming cost V 3 bases and J 2 bases; bases outside gene matches: 3. CDR3 in amino acids: CASSISGSYTDTQYF. DNA of the CDR3: TGTGCCAGTAGTATTAGCGGGAGCTACACAGATACGCAGTATTTT.

The rearrangement joins TRBV27 to TRBJ2-7; D is possibly TRBD2 (6 bases). The germline V and J ends were trimmed by 0 bases and 7 bases, with 19 bases remaining between them. The CDR3 contains 16 residues. Germline CDR1 MNHEY, CDR2 SMNVEV (reference sequence). The CDR3 loop is CASSLSWGDPTGEQYF. CDR3 sequence (DNA): TGTGCCAGCAGTTTATCCTGGGGGGACCCTACGGGAGAGCAGTACTTC.

The chain uses TRBV5-4 and TRBJ2-7; TRBD1 aligns across 9 bases. The CDR3 has 15 residues. Trimming took 0 bases from V and 1 from J; bases not matched to a gene: 2. Germline-derived CDR1 and CDR2 are SGHNT and YYREEE (reference sequence). The CDR3 protein is CASSLGTGVSYEQYF. In DNA, the CDR3 is TGTGCCAGCAGCTTGGGGACAGGGGTATCCTACGAGCAGTACTTC.

The chain couples TRBV1 to TRBJ2-1; whether TRBD2, the table's D call, matches the DNA was not checked. TRBV1 is marked as a pseudogene. This CDR3 is built from 22 residues. The CDR3: CTSSAGGARGLGSLHSYNEQFF. The CDR3, as DNA: TGCACCAGCAGCGCCGGGGGGGCGCGGGGACTAGGGTCGCTCCACTCCTACAATGAGCAGTTCTTC.

The chain couples TRBV7-9 to TRBJ2-3, with TRBD2 matching over 11 bases. This CDR3 comprises 18 residues. The trim removed 5 bases at V and 8 bases at J, leaving 18 bases unmatched. Germline values: CDR1 SEHNR, CDR2 FQNEAQ (reference sequence). This chain's CDR3 is CASSQNAGTSGTFATQYF. CDR3 coding DNA: TGTGCCAGCAGCCAAAATGCCGGGACTAGCGGTACTTTCGCTACGCAGTATTTT.

The chain links TRBV25-1 to TRBJ2-7, with D unresolved. This CDR3 has 12 amino acids. Trimming removed 3 bases from V and 0 bases from J, with 3 bases in between. Germline loops: CDR1 MGHDK, CDR2 SYGVNS. The CDR3 DNA follows: TGTGCCAGCAGTGACTTCTCCTACGAGCAGTACTTC. It specifies CASSDFSYEQYF.

The V call is TRBV6-6, the J call TRBJ2-2; 7 bases are shared with TRBD2. This CDR3 contains 15 residues. The junction had 9 bases not matched to a gene; V was cut back by 6 bases and J by 5 bases. Germline CDR1 and CDR2: MNHNY and SVGAGI (reference sequence). CDR3 region: CASRAAGDWTGELFF. CDR3 coding DNA: TGTGCCAGCAGGGCGGCGGGAGATTGGACCGGGGAGCTGTTTTTT.

The V gene is TRBV9, the J gene TRBJ2-1, with TRBD1 matching over 9 bases. The germline CDR1 and CDR2 sequences are SGDLS and YYNGEE. Unmatched junction bases numbered 5, after V lost 0 bases and J lost 7 bases. CDR3 size: 15 residues. CDR3 sequence: CASSVEGQGVNEQFF. Written as DNA, the CDR3 is TGTGCCAGCAGCGTAGAGGGACAGGGTGTGAATGAGCAGTTCTTC.

The chain is built from TRBV4-3 and TRBJ1-5; 7 nucleotides line up with TRBD1. The germline V gene encodes CDR1 LGHNA and CDR2 YSLEER. Trimming took 3 bases from V and 8 from J; bases not matched to a gene: 13. The CDR3 runs 16 residues. CDR3 region: CASSQGDSPLREPQHF. As DNA, the CDR3 is TGCGCCAGCAGCCAGGGGGACAGCCCGCTCAGGGAGCCCCAGCATTTT.

This chain links TRBV6-5 with TRBJ1-2; D unclear. Germline CDR1 is MNHEY and CDR2 is SVGAGI. This CDR3 comprises 14 residues. The V end was cut by 5 bases, the J end by 8 bases, with 18 bases between. This chain's CDR3 is CASSHPELGGGYTF. Written as DNA, the CDR3 is TGTGCCAGCAGTCACCCTGAGCTAGGAGGCGGCTACACCTTC.

V gene TRBV6-2 or TRBV6-3 combines with J gene TRBJ1-1, with no clear D. The germline V and J ends were trimmed by 2 bases and 5 bases, with 6 bases remaining between them. The CDR3 is 12 amino acids. CDR1 MNHEY and CDR2 SVGEGT come from the germline V gene. DNA of the CDR3: TGTGCCAGCAGTTACATGGCAACTGAAGCTTTCTTT. It codes for CASSYMATEAFF.

This clone was recorded at least ten times. The rearrangement links TRBV6-5 to TRBJ2-7; D gene unclear. Germline CDR1 reads MNHEY; CDR2 reads SVGAGI. The germline V and J ends were trimmed by 6 bases and 0 bases, with 9 bases remaining between them. The CDR3 is made up of 13 amino acids. CDR3 loop: CASRRQTSYEQYF. In nucleotides, the CDR3 is TGTGCCAGCAGGCGGCAGACCTCCTACGAGCAGTACTTC.

The CDR3 region is CASSPVGVLAGASEQFF. The CDR3 nucleotides are TGTGCCAGCTCACCTGTTGGGGTGCTAGCGGGAGCCAGTGAGCAGTTCTTC. V and J are TRBV18 and TRBJ2-1; the match to TRBD2 covers 10 bases. Germline lookup yields CDR1 KGHSH and CDR2 LQKENI. Trimming removed 3 bases from V and 9 bases from J; junction bases left unmatched: 14. CDR3 length: 17 residues. The entire variable domain, with the rest obtained from reference TRBV18 and TRBJ2-1, is as follows: NAGVMQNPRHLVRRRGQEARLRCSPMKGHSHVYWYRQLPEEGLKFMVYLQKENIIDESGMPKERFSAEFPKEGPSILRIQQVVRGDSAAYFCASSPVGVLAGASEQFFGPGTRLTVL.